This T cell receptor beta chain was obtained from a study of CD8 T cells in Susac syndrome. Germline CDR1 and CDR2: MDHEN and SYDVKM. V lost 10 bases and J 4 bases, leaving 10 bases between the germline ends. This CDR3 has 11 residues. TCR beta was sequenced from blood CD8+ and CD4+ T cells. RNA totalling roughly 0.45 to 1 ug underwent reverse transcription with random hexamers. Via MiXCR, TCRdb re-called the immunoSEQ multiplex PCR reads, giving one row per CDR3 protein. Here the sample spans under 200,000 distinct CDR3 sequences, 90% to 95% being singletons. The sample taken for sequencing was CD4+ T cells from PBMCs. The sequence was collected from a human donor in good health. The rearrangement uses TRBV28 and TRBJ2-5; D call uncertain. CDR3 sequence (DNA): TGTGCCACCGGGCCCAGAGAGACCCAGTACTTC. It codes for CATGPRETQYF.